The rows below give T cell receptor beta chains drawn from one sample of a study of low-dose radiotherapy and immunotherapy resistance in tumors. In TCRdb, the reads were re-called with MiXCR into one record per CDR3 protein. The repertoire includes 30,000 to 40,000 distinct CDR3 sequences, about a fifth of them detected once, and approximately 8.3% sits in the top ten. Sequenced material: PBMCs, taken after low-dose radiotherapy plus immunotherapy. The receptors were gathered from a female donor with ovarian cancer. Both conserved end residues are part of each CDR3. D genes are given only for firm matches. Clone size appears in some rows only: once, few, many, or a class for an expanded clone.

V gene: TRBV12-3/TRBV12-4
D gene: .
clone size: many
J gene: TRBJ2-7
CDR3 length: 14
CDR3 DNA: TGTGCCAGCAGCATTCGGGACGGCACCTACGAGCAGTACTTC
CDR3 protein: CASSIRDGTYEQYF

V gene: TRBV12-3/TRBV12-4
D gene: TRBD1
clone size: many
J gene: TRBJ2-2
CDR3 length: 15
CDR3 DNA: TGTGCCAGCAGTTTTGGGCAGGGGGCAGCCGGGGAGCTGTTTTTT
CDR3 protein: CASSFGQGAAGELFF

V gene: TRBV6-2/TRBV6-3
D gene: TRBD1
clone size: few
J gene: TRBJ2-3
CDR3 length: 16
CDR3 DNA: TGTGCCAGCAGTTACGCCGGGACAGGGGACACAGATACGCAGTATTTT
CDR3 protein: CASSYAGTGDTDTQYF

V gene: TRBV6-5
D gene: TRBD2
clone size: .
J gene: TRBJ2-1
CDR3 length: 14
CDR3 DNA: TGTGCCAGCCTCGGGGCTAGCGGGAGCAATGAGCAGTTCTTC
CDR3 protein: CASLGASGSNEQFF

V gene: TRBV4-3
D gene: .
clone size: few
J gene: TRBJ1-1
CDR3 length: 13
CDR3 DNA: TGCGCCAGCAGCCAAGATCCCGTATCTGGCGCTTTCTTT
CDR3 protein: CASSQDPVSGAFF

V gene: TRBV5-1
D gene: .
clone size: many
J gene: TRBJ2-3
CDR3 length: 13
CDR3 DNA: TGCGCCAGCAGCTCCCAGCGGGTAGATACGCAGTATTTT
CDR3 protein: CASSSQRVDTQYF

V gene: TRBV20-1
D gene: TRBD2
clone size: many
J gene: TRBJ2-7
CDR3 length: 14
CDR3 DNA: TGCAGCTGGGCTAGCGGGGGCAACTCCTACGAGCAGTACTTC
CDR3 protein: CSWASGGNSYEQYF

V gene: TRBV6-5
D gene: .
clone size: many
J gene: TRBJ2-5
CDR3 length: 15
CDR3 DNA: TGTGCCAGCAGTTACTCGGGCAGGGGCCAAGAGACCCAGTACTTC
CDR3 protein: CASSYSGRGQETQYF

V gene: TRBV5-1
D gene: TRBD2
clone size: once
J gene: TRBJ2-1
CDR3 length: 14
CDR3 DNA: TGCGCCAGCGAAAGCGGGGCCTCCTACAATGAGCAGTTCTTC
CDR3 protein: CASESGASYNEQFF

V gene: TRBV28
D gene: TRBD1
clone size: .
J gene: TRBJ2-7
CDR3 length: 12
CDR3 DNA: TGTGCCAGCACCGACAGGGTAGGCGAGCAGTACTTC
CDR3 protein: CASTDRVGEQYF

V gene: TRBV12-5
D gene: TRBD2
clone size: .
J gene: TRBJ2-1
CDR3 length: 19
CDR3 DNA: TGTGCTAGTGGTTTGGTAGGGCGCGGGACTAGCCACTTAAGGCATGAGCAGTTCTTC
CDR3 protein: CASGLVGRGTSHLRHEQFF

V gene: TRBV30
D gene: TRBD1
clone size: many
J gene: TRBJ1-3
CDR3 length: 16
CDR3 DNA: TGTGCCTGGAGGAAATCGGGCAGGGGGCATGGAAACACCATATATTTT
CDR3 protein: CAWRKSGRGHGNTIYF

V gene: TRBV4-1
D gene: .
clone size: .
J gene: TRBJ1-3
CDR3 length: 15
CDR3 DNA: TGCGCCAGCAGCCAGGGACACCAAGTAGGAAACACCATATATTTT
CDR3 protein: CASSQGHQVGNTIYF

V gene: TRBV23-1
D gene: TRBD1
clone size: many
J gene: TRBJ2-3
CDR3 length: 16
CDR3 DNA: TGCGCCAGCAGGCCGACAGGGGTGGGCACCCAAGATACGCAGTATTTT
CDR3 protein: CASRPTGVGTQDTQYF

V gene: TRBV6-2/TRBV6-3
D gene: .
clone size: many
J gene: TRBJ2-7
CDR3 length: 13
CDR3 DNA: TGTGCCAGCACGAGCAGGGCCCCCTACGAGCAGTACTTC
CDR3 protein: CASTSRAPYEQYF

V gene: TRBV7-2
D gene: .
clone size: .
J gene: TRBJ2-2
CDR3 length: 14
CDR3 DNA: TGTGCCAGCAGCCGTAGCTACGGCACCGGGGAGCTGTTTTTT
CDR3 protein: CASSRSYGTGELFF

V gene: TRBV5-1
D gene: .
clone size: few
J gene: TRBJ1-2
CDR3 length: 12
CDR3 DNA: TGCGCCAGCAGCTTCCAACCGCCCGGCTACACCTTC
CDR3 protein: CASSFQPPGYTF

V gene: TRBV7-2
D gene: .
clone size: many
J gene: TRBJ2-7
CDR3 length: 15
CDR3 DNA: TGTGCCAGCAGCTTAGGGGTAGCGGCGAACTACGAGCAGTACTTC
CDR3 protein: CASSLGVAANYEQYF

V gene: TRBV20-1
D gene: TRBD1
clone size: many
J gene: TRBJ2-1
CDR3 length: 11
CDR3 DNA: TGCAGTGCGGGACAGGGAGGAGAGCAGTTCTTC
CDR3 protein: CSAGQGGEQFF

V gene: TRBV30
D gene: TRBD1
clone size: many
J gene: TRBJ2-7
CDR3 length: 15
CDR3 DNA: TGTGCCTGGAGTGGGGGACAGGGATCAACCTACGAGCAGTACTTC
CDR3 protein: CAWSGGQGSTYEQYF

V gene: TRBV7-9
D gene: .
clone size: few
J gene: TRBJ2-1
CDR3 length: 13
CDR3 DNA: TGTGCCAGCAGTCTCCAACAACTAGATGAGCAGTTCTTC
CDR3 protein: CASSLQQLDEQFF

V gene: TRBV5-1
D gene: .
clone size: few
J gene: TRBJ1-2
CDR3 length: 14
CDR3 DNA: TGCGCCAGCAGCCCGCAACTTACTAACTATGGCTACACCTTC
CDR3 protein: CASSPQLTNYGYTF

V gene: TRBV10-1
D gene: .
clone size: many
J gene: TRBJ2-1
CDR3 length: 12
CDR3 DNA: TGCGCCAGCAGTGCCCAAGTAGGTGAGCAGTTCTTC
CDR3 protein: CASSAQVGEQFF

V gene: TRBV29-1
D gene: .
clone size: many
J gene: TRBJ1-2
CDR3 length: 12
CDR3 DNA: TGCAGCGTGTACCGTAGACAGTATGGCTACACCTTC
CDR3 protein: CSVYRRQYGYTF

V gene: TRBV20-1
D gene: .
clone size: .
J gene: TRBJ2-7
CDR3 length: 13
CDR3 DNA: TGCAGTGCTAGTGGGCTAGCATCGTACGAGCAGTACTTC
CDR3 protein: CSASGLASYEQYF

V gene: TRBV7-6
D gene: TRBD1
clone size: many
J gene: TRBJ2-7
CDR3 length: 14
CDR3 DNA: TGTGCCAGCAGCCCGGACAGGGATTACTACGAGCAGTACTTC
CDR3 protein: CASSPDRDYYEQYF

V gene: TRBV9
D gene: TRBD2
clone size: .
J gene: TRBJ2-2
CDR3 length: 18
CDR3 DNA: TGTGCCAGCAGCGTAGGAGTAGCGGGACGAGCGAACACCGGGGAGCTGTTTTTT
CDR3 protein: CASSVGVAGRANTGELFF

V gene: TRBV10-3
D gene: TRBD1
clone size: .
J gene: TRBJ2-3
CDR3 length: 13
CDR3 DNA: TGTGCCACTTCGACAGGGGCCTCAGATACGCAGTATTTT
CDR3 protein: CATSTGASDTQYF

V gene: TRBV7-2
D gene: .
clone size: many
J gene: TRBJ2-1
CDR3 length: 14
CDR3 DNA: TGTGCCAGCAGCTTAAGGTGGGGGCCCGGTGAGCAGTTCTTC
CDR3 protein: CASSLRWGPGEQFF

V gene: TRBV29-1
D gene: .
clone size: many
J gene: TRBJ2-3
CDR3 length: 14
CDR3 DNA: TGCAGCGTTTCCAGCGGATACAGCACAGATACGCAGTATTTT
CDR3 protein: CSVSSGYSTDTQYF

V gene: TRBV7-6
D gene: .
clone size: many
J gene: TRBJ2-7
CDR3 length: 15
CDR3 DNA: TGTGCCAGCAGCGTCCTAGGAGGGGCACCCATCGAGCAGTACTTC
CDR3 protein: CASSVLGGAPIEQYF

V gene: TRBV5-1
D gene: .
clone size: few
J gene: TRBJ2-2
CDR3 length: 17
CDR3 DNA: .
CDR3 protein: CASSLLRPGNTGELFFF

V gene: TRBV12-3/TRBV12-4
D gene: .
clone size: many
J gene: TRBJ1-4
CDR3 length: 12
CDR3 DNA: TGTGCCAGCAGAAGCGGGGTAGAAAAACTGTTTTTT
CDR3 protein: CASRSGVEKLFF

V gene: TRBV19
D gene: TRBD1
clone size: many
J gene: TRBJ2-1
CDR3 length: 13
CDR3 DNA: TGTGCCAGCGACAGGGGGCTGGTCAATGAGCAGTTCTTC
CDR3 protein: CASDRGLVNEQFF

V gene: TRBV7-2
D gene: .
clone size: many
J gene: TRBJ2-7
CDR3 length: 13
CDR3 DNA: TGTGCCAGCAGCTTAGTTGGAGCCTACGAGCAGTACTTC
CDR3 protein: CASSLVGAYEQYF

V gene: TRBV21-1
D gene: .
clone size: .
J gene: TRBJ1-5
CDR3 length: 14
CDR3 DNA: TGTGCCAGCAGCCCCCGACAGGGGGTTTGGCCCCAGCATTTT
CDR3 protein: CASSPRQGVWPQHF

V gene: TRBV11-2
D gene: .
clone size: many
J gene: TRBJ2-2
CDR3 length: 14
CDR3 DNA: TGTGCCAGCAGCTTAGCAGGGGCCACCGGGGAGCTGTTTTTT
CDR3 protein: CASSLAGATGELFF